A selection of T cell receptor beta chains follows, all from one sample in a study of CD8 T cells in Susac syndrome. TCRdb analysed the immunoSEQ multiplex PCR reads with MiXCR anew, one entry per CDR3 protein. The profile shows some 160,000 distinct CDR3 sequences, approximately 95% of them singletons. Sequencing used CD8+ T cells from PBMCs. The receptors were gathered from a human donor with multiple sclerosis. CDR3s include the opening cysteine and the closing phenylalanine or tryptophan. D genes are given only for firm matches. Rows may omit the clone size; those that give it use once, few, many or a size class.

d_call: TRBD2; clone_size: .; v_call: TRBV29-1; j_call: TRBJ2-3; cdr3_nt: TGCAGCGGGACTAGCGGGAGCACAGATACGCAGTATTTT; cdr3_aa: CSGTSGSTDTQYF
d_call: .; clone_size: .; v_call: TRBV27; j_call: TRBJ1-5; cdr3_nt: TGTGCCAGCAGTTTCGGCGGGAATAGCAATCAGCCCCAGCATTTT; cdr3_aa: CASSFGGNSNQPQHF
d_call: .; clone_size: .; v_call: TRBV3-1; j_call: TRBJ1-2; cdr3_nt: TGTGCCAGCAGCCACCCTCTGGCACAACACTATGGCTACACCTTC; cdr3_aa: CASSHPLAQHYGYTF
d_call: TRBD2; clone_size: .; v_call: TRBV7-9; j_call: TRBJ2-7; cdr3_nt: TGTGCCAGCAGCATCGGGCCTACCGGGAGGAGGCACGAGCAGTACTTC; cdr3_aa: CASSIGPTGRRHEQYF
d_call: .; clone_size: .; v_call: TRBV7-9; j_call: TRBJ2-3; cdr3_nt: TGTGCCAGCAGCTTACCTCCTAGCACAGATACGCAGTATTTT; cdr3_aa: CASSLPPSTDTQYF
d_call: .; clone_size: .; v_call: TRBV7-9; j_call: TRBJ2-7; cdr3_nt: TGTGCCAGCATTACCAATGGCAGGAGTCCCTACGAGCAGTACTTC; cdr3_aa: CASITNGRSPYEQYF
d_call: .; clone_size: .; v_call: TRBV12-3/TRBV12-4; j_call: TRBJ1-2; cdr3_nt: TGTGCCAGCAGTTCCTCTTACGGAGGGGCGGAAGGCTACACCTTC; cdr3_aa: CASSSSYGGAEGYTF
d_call: .; clone_size: .; v_call: TRBV24-1; j_call: TRBJ1-2; cdr3_nt: TGTGCCACCAGTGATGTCGACGATGGCTACACCTTC; cdr3_aa: CATSDVDDGYTF
d_call: .; clone_size: .; v_call: TRBV4-1; j_call: TRBJ1-2; cdr3_nt: TGCGCCAGCAGCCAAGACCCGGGGAGGGCCTATGGCTACACCTTC; cdr3_aa: CASSQDPGRAYGYTF
d_call: .; clone_size: once; v_call: TRBV19; j_call: TRBJ1-1; cdr3_nt: TGTGCCAGTAGTAGTGTAGGGTCTGAAGCTTTCTTT; cdr3_aa: CASSSVGSEAFF
d_call: .; clone_size: .; v_call: TRBV27; j_call: TRBJ2-7; cdr3_nt: TGTGCCAGCAGTCCCGTGGGGTCGGGGCAGTACTTC; cdr3_aa: CASSPVGSGQYF
d_call: .; clone_size: .; v_call: TRBV6-4; j_call: TRBJ1-5; cdr3_nt: TGTGCCACAGGGAGGTGGGTGTCCCAGCATTTT; cdr3_aa: CATGRWVSQHF
d_call: .; clone_size: .; v_call: TRBV27; j_call: TRBJ1-6; cdr3_nt: TGTGCCAGCATGACAGGCTATAATTCACCCCTCCACTTT; cdr3_aa: CASMTGYNSPLHF
d_call: TRBD2; clone_size: .; v_call: TRBV5-1; j_call: TRBJ2-1; cdr3_nt: TGCGCCAGCAGCTTGGTTACGGGGGGGCTTTACCACAATGAGCAGTTCTTC; cdr3_aa: CASSLVTGGLYHNEQFF
d_call: .; clone_size: .; v_call: TRBV7-9; j_call: TRBJ1-2; cdr3_nt: TGTGCCAGCAGCTTCGGGACCGCTCCGGACTATGGCTACACCTTC; cdr3_aa: CASSFGTAPDYGYTF
d_call: TRBD1; clone_size: .; v_call: TRBV10-3; j_call: TRBJ1-2; cdr3_nt: TGTGCCATCAGCTCGGACAGGGATAGCCCTAACTATGGCTACACCTTC; cdr3_aa: CAISSDRDSPNYGYTF
d_call: .; clone_size: .; v_call: TRBV27; j_call: TRBJ2-3; cdr3_nt: TGTGCCAGCAGTTTTGGACCCACAGATACGCAGTATTTT; cdr3_aa: CASSFGPTDTQYF
d_call: TRBD2; clone_size: once; v_call: TRBV30; j_call: TRBJ2-1; cdr3_nt: TGTGCCTGGAGGGGGGAGGGATATGATGAGCAGTTCTTC; cdr3_aa: CAWRGEGYDEQFF
d_call: TRBD2; clone_size: .; v_call: TRBV9; j_call: TRBJ2-3; cdr3_nt: TGTGCCAGCAATGGATTCCCGGGAGGGCCCGGGCTCACAGATACGCAGTATTTT; cdr3_aa: CASNGFPGGPGLTDTQYF
d_call: .; clone_size: .; v_call: TRBV20-1; j_call: TRBJ2-3; cdr3_nt: TGCAGTGTAAGGGATCCGTACACAGATACGCAGTATTTT; cdr3_aa: CSVRDPYTDTQYF
d_call: .; clone_size: .; v_call: TRBV27; j_call: TRBJ2-3; cdr3_nt: TGTGCCAGCAGTTTATCCTCCCAGGGGACAGATACGCAGTATTTT; cdr3_aa: CASSLSSQGTDTQYF
d_call: .; clone_size: once; v_call: TRBV12-5; j_call: TRBJ1-5; cdr3_nt: TGTGCTAGTGCCGACGATAGTCAGCCCCAGCATTTT; cdr3_aa: CASADDSQPQHF
d_call: .; clone_size: .; v_call: TRBV29-1; j_call: TRBJ1-1; cdr3_nt: TGCAGCGTTGTGGACGGGGGGACTGAAGCTTTCTTT; cdr3_aa: CSVVDGGTEAFF
d_call: TRBD2; clone_size: .; v_call: TRBV7-9; j_call: TRBJ2-1; cdr3_nt: TGTGCCAGCACTGCGGGAGGGGCCCAGTTCTTC; cdr3_aa: CASTAGGAQFF
d_call: TRBD2; clone_size: .; v_call: TRBV27; j_call: TRBJ2-7; cdr3_nt: TGTGCCAGCGGCCCCGGGACTAGCCCCGAGCAGTACTTC; cdr3_aa: CASGPGTSPEQYF
d_call: TRBD2; clone_size: .; v_call: TRBV29-1; j_call: TRBJ2-7; cdr3_nt: TGCAGCGCCGCTAGCGGGAGCGGGTACGAGCAGTACTTC; cdr3_aa: CSAASGSGYEQYF
d_call: .; clone_size: .; v_call: TRBV24-1; j_call: TRBJ2-2; cdr3_nt: TGTGCCACCCCTCGGGAAGGAGCGACCGGGGAGCTGTTTTTT; cdr3_aa: CATPREGATGELFF